Shown below are 25 T cell receptor beta chains from a single sample sequenced in a study of T cell changes during pregnancy in multiple sclerosis. Produced via immunoSEQ multiplex PCR; TCRdb's table is partial and in-frame only. The sample lists around 59,000 clones, roughly 93% occurring once. Sequencing was performed on CD8+ T cells from peripheral blood mononuclear cells, taken in the second trimester of pregnancy. The receptors here all came from a female donor with multiple sclerosis, enrolled in a pregnancy study.

This chain links TRBV28 with TRBJ2-3; TRBD1 agrees at 8 bases. Losses at the gene ends were 5 bases for V and 5 bases for J; bases not matched to a gene: 9. CDR3 size: 15 residues. Per germline, CDR1 MDHEN and CDR2 SYDVKM. CDR3 sequence: CASSPPGQGIDTQYF. The CDR3 DNA follows: TGTGCCAGCAGTCCCCCAGGACAGGGTATAGATACGCAGTATTTT.

This chain links TRBV6-5 with TRBJ1-1; the match to TRBD1 covers 10 bases. The V segment lost 6 bases and the J segment 0 bases; nucleotides outside the gene matches: 1. Germline lookup yields CDR1 MNHEY and CDR2 SVGAGI. The CDR3 spans 14 residues. The CDR3 DNA reads TGTGCCAGCAGCGGGACAGGGGTGAACACTGAAGCTTTCTTT. This sequence encodes CASSGTGVNTEAFF.

This chain links TRBV28 with TRBJ1-4, with D unclear. The V end was cut by 3 bases, the J end by 7 bases, with 12 bases between. The CDR3 covers 14 residues. Germline CDR1 is MDHEN and CDR2 is SYDVKM. In DNA form, the CDR3 reads TGTGCCAGCAGTTTCCGGGAAGTAAGTGAAAAACTGTTTTTT. Amino acids: CASSFREVSEKLFF.

The V call is TRBV25-1, the J call TRBJ2-3; the D gene is possibly TRBD2 (6 bases). CDR3 length: 16 amino acids. The V and J ends lost 6 bases and 5 bases respectively, with 21 bases between them. Germline values: CDR1 MGHDK, CDR2 SYGVNS. The CDR3 sequence is CASRSDWGGPKDTQYF. CDR3 nucleotides: TGTGCCAGCAGAAGTGATTGGGGAGGACCGAAAGATACGCAGTATTTT.

The V call is TRBV7-9, the J call TRBJ2-2; TRBD1 might be the D (5 bases). V shed 5 bases and J shed 0 bases, with 13 bases lying between them. Germline values: CDR1 SEHNR, CDR2 FQNEAQ (reference sequence). CDR3 length: 16 amino acids. DNA for the CDR3: TGTGCCAGCAGCCCGAGACAGCTAACGAACACCGGGGAGCTGTTTTTT. Translated: CASSPRQLTNTGELFF.

This sequence joins TRBV6-5 and TRBJ1-2; D gene ambiguous. V was trimmed by 7 bases and J by 0 bases, leaving 9 bases between them. The CDR3 totals 13 residues. Germline V gene lookup returns CDR1 MNHEY and CDR2 SVGAGI. CDR3 nucleotides: TGTGCCAGCACCGTGTCCCCTAACTATGGCTACACCTTC. It specifies CASTVSPNYGYTF.

This chain connects TRBV7-2 to TRBJ1-3, with D tentatively TRBD1 (6 bases). The V end was cut by 5 bases, the J end by 0 bases, with 11 bases between. This CDR3 region has 15 residues. Germline CDR1 SGHTA, CDR2 FQGNSA. The CDR3 protein is CASSPDRSSGNTIYF. The DNA for the CDR3 is TGTGCCAGCAGCCCCGACAGGAGCTCTGGAAACACCATATATTTT.

This sequence joins TRBV13 and TRBJ2-1; TRBD2 aligns across 7 bases. The CDR3 totals 14 residues. Germline lookup yields CDR1 PRHDT and CDR2 FYEKMQ (reference sequence). After removal of 4 bases from V and 3 bases from J, the junction contained 3 bases not matched to a gene. The CDR3 coding sequence is TGTGCCAGCAGCTGGGGGACTAACTACAATGAGCAGTTCTTC. Translated: CASSWGTNYNEQFF.

The V gene is TRBV2, the J gene TRBJ2-7; 10 bases line up with TRBD1. V was pared by 6 bases and J by 4 bases, with 6 bases of the junction left unmatched. The CDR3 loop spans 14 amino acids. Per the germline V gene, CDR1 is SNHLY and CDR2 is FYNNEI. The CDR3 is CASRPGTGDYEQYF. The CDR3 coding sequence is TGTGCCAGCAGACCCGGGACAGGGGATTACGAGCAGTACTTC.

This chain joins TRBV6-5 and TRBJ2-2, with no clear D. Germline lookup yields CDR1 MNHEY and CDR2 SVGAGI. Trimming stripped 5 bases from V and 6 bases from J, with 16 bases between. The CDR3 sequence is 15 residues long. CDR3 sequence (DNA): TGTGCCAGCAGTACCCCTATTCCGCCCGCCGGGGAGCTGTTTTTT. Its translation is CASSTPIPPAGELFF.

This clone was seen only once. The chain links TRBV6-5 to TRBJ2-3, with D perhaps matching TRBD2 (6 bases). The CDR3 loop spans 13 amino acids. V was pared by 4 bases and J by 6 bases, with 11 bases between. CDR1 and CDR2 from the germline V gene are MNHEY and SVGAGI. CDR3 protein: CASSSLALDTQYF. CDR3 sequence (DNA): TGTGCCAGCAGTTCGCTAGCGTTGGATACGCAGTATTTT.

The sample holds a few counts of this clone. V is TRBV9 and J is TRBJ2-1; a weak D match, TRBD1 (8 bases). This CDR3 has 14 residues. The ends were cut back, 0 bases at V and 10 bases at J, with 14 bases in the middle. Looked up from germline, CDR1 is SGDLS and CDR2 is YYNGEE. This CDR3 is CASSVAYRGGEQFF. In nucleotides, the CDR3 is TGTGCCAGCAGCGTAGCATACAGGGGGGGCGAGCAGTTCTTC.

The rearrangement joins TRBV19 to TRBJ2-7; the match to TRBD2 covers 11 bases. CDR1 and CDR2 (germline): LNHDA, SQIVND (reference sequence). The length of the CDR3 is 14 residues. The V and J ends lost 5 bases and 5 bases, in that order; junction bases with no gene match: 5. The CDR3 DNA sequence: TGTGCCAGTAGTTTTAGCGGGGGGGCGGACGAGCAGTACTTC. Protein sequence: CASSFSGGADEQYF.

The V and J genes are TRBV7-9 and TRBJ2-7; 7 bases agree with TRBD1. Germline V gene sequence: CDR1 SEHNR, CDR2 FQNEAQ (reference sequence). The V segment lost 8 bases and the J segment 3 bases; nucleotides outside the gene matches: 7. CDR3 length: 13 amino acids. For the CDR3, the DNA is TGTGCCAGCTCCGGGACAGAGAGCTACGAGCAGTACTTC. Its translation: CASSGTESYEQYF.

The J gene is TRBJ2-1, the V gene TRBV10-3; 8 bases align to TRBD2. The CDR3 has 15 residues. V was clipped by 7 bases and J by 1 base; unmatched bases: 6. Germline V gene data show CDR1 as ENHRY and CDR2 as SYGVKD. The CDR3 region has the DNA TGTGCCATCACTGAAACGGGAGGGTCCTACAATGAGCAGTTCTTC. Its protein is CAITETGGSYNEQFF.

The V gene is TRBV27, the J gene TRBJ2-2; 13 positions match TRBD2. The CDR3 length is 15 residues. With 6 bases clipped from V and 9 bases from J, the junction kept 7 bases outside the gene matches. Germline CDR1 and CDR2: MNHEY and SMNVEV (reference sequence). CDR3 protein: CASSTSGGAYRELFF. The CDR3 bases are TGTGCCAGCAGCACTAGCGGGGGGGCCTATCGGGAGCTGTTTTTT.

The chain is built from TRBV2 and TRBJ1-5; D is ambiguous. V was shortened by 5 bases and J by 4 bases, with 9 bases between the two germline ends. CDR3 length equals 13 residues. The germline V gene encodes CDR1 SNHLY and CDR2 FYNNEI. CDR3 coding DNA: TGTGCCAGCAGTTCCCTTTTGAATCAGCCCCAGCATTTT. Amino acid sequence: CASSSLLNQPQHF. The variable domain in full, with the rest retrieved from reference TRBV2 and TRBJ1-5, is EPEVTQTPSHQVTQMGQEVILRCVPISNHLYFYWYRQILGQKVEFLVSFYNNEISEKSEIFDDQFSVERPDGSNFTLKIRSTKLEDSAMYFCASSSLLNQPQHFGDGTRLSIL.

The chain recombines TRBV6-1 with TRBJ2-5, with D possibly matching TRBD1 (6 bases). The CDR3 sequence is 14 residues long. Germline CDR1 MNHNS, CDR2 SASEGT. Trimming took off 7 bases at V and 5 bases at J, with 17 bases between the two ends. The CDR3 coding sequence is TGTGCCAGCACCACGGACAGTGGTTCGGAGACCCAGTACTTC. Translated: CASTTDSGSETQYF.

This chain links TRBV19 with TRBJ2-7, with D possibly being TRBD1 (6 bases). CDR3 length: 14 residues. The germline CDR1 and CDR2 sequences are LNHDA and SQIVND (reference sequence). The ends were cut back, 7 bases at V and 3 bases at J, with 16 bases in the middle. Written as DNA, the CDR3 is TGTGCCAGTACCCCAGGGGTACAGGGCTACGAGCAGTACTTC. Protein sequence: CASTPGVQGYEQYF.

This chain links TRBV9 with TRBJ2-6, with D hard to call. Trimming took 7 bases from V and 3 from J, leaving 5 bases between them. Per the germline V gene, CDR1 is SGDLS and CDR2 is YYNGEE. CDR3 length equals 12 residues. The DNA for the CDR3 is TGTGCCAGCCTAGGTGGGGCCAACGTCCTGACTTTC. Translated, it gives CASLGGANVLTF.

The chain is built from TRBV4-1 and TRBJ1-6; TRBD1 matches 7 bases. The CDR3 loop spans 18 amino acids. V was clipped by 0 bases and J by 3 bases; unmatched bases: 8. Germline values: CDR1 MGHRA, CDR2 YSYEKL. The CDR3 here is CASSQEPLPGGYNSPLHF. The CDR3 bases are TGCGCCAGCAGCCAAGAACCGTTGCCAGGGGGCTATAATTCACCCCTCCACTTT.

This clone has a single count. V is TRBV20-1 and J is TRBJ2-1, with a weak D call TRBD2 (6 bases). This CDR3 has 11 amino acids. Deletions cut 3 bases from V and 12 bases from J, with 12 bases between. Germline-derived CDR1 and CDR2 are DFQATT and SNEGSKA (reference sequence). The CDR3 sequence is CSARIPEGQFF. CDR3 nucleotide sequence: TGCAGTGCTAGGATCCCGGAGGGGCAGTTCTTC.

This clone was counted once. This sequence joins TRBV9 and TRBJ2-7; 7 bases align to TRBD2. In germline, CDR1 is SGDLS, CDR2 YYNGEE. V lost 0 bases, J lost 5 bases, and 5 bases stayed unmatched. The CDR3 loop spans 14 amino acids. This chain's CDR3 is CASSVGGRGDEQYF. For the CDR3, the DNA is TGTGCCAGCAGCGTAGGTGGACGGGGGGACGAGCAGTACTTC.

The chain carries TRBV27 and TRBJ2-7; 11 bases match TRBD2. CDR3 size: 14 residues. The trim removed 7 bases at V and 4 bases at J, leaving 6 bases unmatched. The V gene's germline CDR1 is MNHEY and CDR2 SMNVEV (reference sequence). The CDR3 DNA reads TGTGCCAGCACCTCACTAGCGGGAGCGTACGAGCAGTACTTC. It specifies CASTSLAGAYEQYF.

This rearrangement joins TRBV4-3 to TRBJ2-2, with no clear D. Trimming cost V 1 base and J 1 base, with 7 bases left between them. This CDR3 contains 15 residues. Germline V gene lookup returns CDR1 LGHNA and CDR2 YSLEER. CDR3 loop: CASSQGGLNTGELFF. As DNA, the CDR3 is TGCGCCAGCAGCCAAGGAGGTCTGAACACCGGGGAGCTGTTTTTT.